This TCR beta chain was found in a study of CD8 T cells in Susac syndrome. Study observations and caveats: As the study acknowledged, the number of individuals in its TCR sequencing and HLA analysis was relatively small.

Sequencing of TCR beta was undertaken in CD8+ and CD4+ T cells derived from blood. Purification of the CD8+ and CD4+ T cells relied on negative isolation, and TEMRA cells underwent FACS enrichment. Random hexamers primed reverse transcription of roughly 0.5 to 1 ug RNA. The TCR beta CDR3 was amplified by immunoSEQ multiplex PCR across 54 Vbeta, 13 Jbeta. TCRdb analysed the immunoSEQ multiplex PCR reads with MiXCR anew, one entry per CDR3 protein. This sample carries 150,000 to 200,000 distinct CDR3 sequences, around 96% of them seen once, and the ten largest clones take over 0.08%. This clonotype was seen once. Its specificity is unknown. This TCR was recovered from a human donor in good health. What was sequenced was CD4+ T cells from PBMCs.

The CDR3, as DNA: TGTGCCAGCAGCCTGGGACTAGCGGGAGTCGAGCAGTACTTC. Amino acids: CASSLGLAGVEQYF. The chain links TRBV6-2 or TRBV6-3 to TRBJ2-7, with 14 bases identical to TRBD2. The germline gives CDR1 MNHEY, CDR2 SVGEGT. This CDR3 contains 14 residues. Trimming cost V 6 bases and J 6 bases; bases outside gene matches: 4.